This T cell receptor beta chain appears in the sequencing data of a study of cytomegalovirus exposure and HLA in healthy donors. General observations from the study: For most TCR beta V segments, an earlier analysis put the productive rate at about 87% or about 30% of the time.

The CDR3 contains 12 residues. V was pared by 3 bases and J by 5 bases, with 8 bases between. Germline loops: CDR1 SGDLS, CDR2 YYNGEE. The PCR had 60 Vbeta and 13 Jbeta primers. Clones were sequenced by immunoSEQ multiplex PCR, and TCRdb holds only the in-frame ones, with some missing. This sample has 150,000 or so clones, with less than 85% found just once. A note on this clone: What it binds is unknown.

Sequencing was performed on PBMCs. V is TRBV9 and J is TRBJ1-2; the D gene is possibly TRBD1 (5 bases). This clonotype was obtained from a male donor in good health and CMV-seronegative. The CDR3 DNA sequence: TGTGCCAGCAGCGACAGGCTTTATGGCTACACCTTC. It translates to CASSDRLYGYTF.